One sample yielded the 21 T cell receptor beta chains listed below, sequenced in a study of regulatory T cells in long-lasting Graves disease. Building the TCR beta libraries relied on iRepertoire HTBI primers, and CDR3 regions underwent Arm-PCR. TCRdb itself ran the multiplex PCR reads through MiXCR, one entry per CDR3 protein. The data contain 540,000 or so distinct CDR3 sequences, roughly 14% of them singletons. Described time point: newly diagnosed GD, antithyroid drugs for less than 3 months. Making the TCR library involved RNA that had been extracted from PBMCs. These same data were also listed under a study on T cells in Graves' hyperthyroidism and ophthalmopathy.

Here the sequenced sample was peripheral blood mononuclear cells (PBMCs), taken at new diagnosis, from a patient treated with antithyroid drugs. Receptor source: a man aged 25 to 40 with Graves disease.

The CDR3 loop is CASSLSRDADTQYF. The CDR3 bases are TGTGCCAGCAGCCTATCACGGGACGCAGATACGCAGTATTTT. This chain connects TRBV9 to TRBJ2-3; D tentatively reads TRBD1 or TRBD2 (5 bases each). Germline CDR1 is SGDLS and CDR2 is YYNGEE. CDR3 length: 14 amino acids. Trimming left V 4 bases short and J 4 bases short, with 13 bases between. Combining the CDR3 with reference TRBV9 and TRBJ2-3 gives the whole variable domain DSGVTQTPKHLITATGQRVTLRCSPRSGDLSVYWYQQSLDQGLQFLIQYYNGEERAKGNILERFSAQQFPDLHSELNLSSLELGDSALYFCASSLSRDADTQYFGPGTRLTVL.

This clonotype was recorded many times. This chain connects TRBV29-1 to TRBJ1-1, with a weak D call TRBD1 (6 bases). The CDR3 consists of 14 residues. V lost 4 bases and J 3 bases, leaving 15 bases between the germline ends. Germline lookup yields CDR1 SQVTM and CDR2 ANQGSEA. CDR3 DNA sequence: TGCAGCGTTGTAGGTAGGGGGGCGGACACTGAAGCTTTCTTT. Amino acid sequence: CSVVGRGADTEAFF.

Of note for this clonotype: This could be a read error, since a much larger clone is one nucleotide away. The rearrangement uses TRBV2 and TRBJ1-6; 10 bases are shared with TRBD1. The CDR3 runs to 15 residues. From germline, CDR1 is SNHLY and CDR2 FYNNEI. V shed 6 bases and J 9 bases; nucleotides not matched to a gene: 8. CDR3 sequence reads: CASSLTTGGGSPLHF. CDR3 in DNA: TGTGCCAGCAGCTTAACGACAGGGGGCGGTTCACCCCTCCACTTT.

This clonotype was detected ten times or more. The J gene is TRBJ2-5, the V gene TRBV12-3 or TRBV12-4; the D call may be TRBD1 or TRBD2 (5 bases each). V lost 3 bases and J 5 bases, leaving 13 bases between the germline ends. CDR3 length: 14 residues. Written as DNA, the CDR3 is TGTGCCAGCAGTTTGGGGCTTTGGGAGGAGACCCAGTACTTC. This sequence encodes CASSLGLWEETQYF.

The chain is built from TRBV29-1 and TRBJ1-4, with D possibly TRBD1 on 6 matching bases. CDR3 length: 13 amino acids. Germline V CDR1 and CDR2: SQVTM, ANQGSEA. The V end lost 3 bases, the J end lost 8 bases, and 13 bases lay between the germline ends. The CDR3 protein is CSVDKGRGEKLFF. The CDR3 DNA sequence: TGCAGCGTTGATAAGGGCAGGGGCGAAAAACTGTTTTTT.

This clonotype was seen many times. This chain connects TRBV27 to TRBJ1-6; D unclear. In germline, CDR1 is MNHEY, CDR2 SMNVEV (reference sequence). The CDR3 loop spans 16 amino acids. The V gene lost 10 bases and the J gene lost 0 bases, with 16 bases spanning the gap. The CDR3: CATKKGVGSYNSPLHF. Written as DNA, the CDR3 is TGTGCCACCAAGAAGGGAGTCGGCTCCTATAATTCACCCCTCCACTTT.

This clonotype was detected a few times. A read error is possible here, since a much larger clone lies one base away. CDR3 protein: CASSLYPSSYERYF. CDR3 DNA: TGCGCCAGCAGCTTGTATCCGAGCTCCTACGAGCGGTACTTC. The chain carries TRBV5-1 and TRBJ2-7; D is unresolved. CDR3 length: 14 residues. Germline CDR1 reads SGHRS; CDR2 reads YFSETQ.

This rearrangement joins TRBV5-1 to TRBJ1-1; TRBD1 is a possible D gene (6 bases). V lost 0 bases and J 5 bases, leaving 20 bases between the germline ends. The germline gives CDR1 SGHRS, CDR2 YFSETQ. The CDR3 totals 17 residues. This CDR3 is CASSLAAGGAFQTEAFF. CDR3 sequence (DNA): TGCGCCAGCAGCTTGGCCGCCGGGGGCGCATTTCAGACTGAAGCTTTCTTT. Drawing the rest from reference TRBV5-1 and TRBJ1-1, the complete variable domain is KAGVTQTPRYLIKTRGQQVTLSCSPISGHRSVSWYQQTPGQGLQFLFEYFSETQRNKGNFPGRFSGRQFSNSRSEMNVSTLELGDSALYLCASSLAAGGAFQTEAFFGQGTRLTVV.

This clonotype was found many times. This chain links TRBV5-1 with TRBJ2-3; unclear D gene. The CDR3 spans 16 residues. The V end was cut by 5 bases, the J end by 2 bases, with 18 bases between. Per germline, CDR1 SGHRS and CDR2 YFSETQ. The CDR3 region has the DNA TGCGCCAGCAGAACTACCCCGGGCCCGTCCACAGATACGCAGTATTTT. Translated, it gives CASRTTPGPSTDTQYF.

As to this clonotype: This may be a read error: a much more frequent sequence differs by one nucleotide. The V and J genes are TRBV20-1 and TRBJ2-7; tentatively, D is TRBD1 or TRBD2 (5 bases each). V lost 0 bases to trimming and J lost 5 bases, with 17 bases between them. This CDR3 contains 15 residues. CDR1 is DFQATT, CDR2 SNEGSKA, per germline (reference sequence). CDR3 amino acids: CSARDPGRGLDEQYF. The CDR3 DNA sequence: TGCAGTGCTAGAGATCCGGGACGGGGTTTGGACGAGCAGTACTTC.

At least ten counts were recorded for this clonotype. The chain recombines TRBV12-3 or TRBV12-4 with TRBJ2-2; D is ambiguous. V lost 3 bases, J lost 1 base, and 6 bases lay in between. The CDR3 spans 14 residues. CDR3 coding DNA: TGTGCCAGCAGTTTCGGCGAGAACACCGGGGAGCTGTTTTTT. Amino acid sequence: CASSFGENTGELFF.

The chain is built from TRBV6-1 and TRBJ1-3; possibly TRBD1 for D (6 bases). CDR3 length equals 15 residues. Deletions cut 4 bases from V and 0 bases from J, with 10 bases between. The germline V gene encodes CDR1 MNHNS and CDR2 SASEGT. This chain's CDR3 is CASSAQGASGNTIYF. The CDR3, as DNA: TGTGCCAGCAGTGCACAGGGAGCCTCTGGAAACACCATATATTTT.

This clonotype was seen repeatedly, ten times or more. The rearrangement uses TRBV20-1 and TRBJ1-1; D may be TRBD1 (6 bases). From germline, CDR1 is DFQATT and CDR2 SNEGSKA (reference sequence). The CDR3 loop spans 12 amino acids. The V gene lost 4 bases and the J gene lost 11 bases, with 17 bases spanning the gap. This CDR3 reads CSATREGVEAFF. The CDR3, as DNA: TGCAGTGCTACCCGGGAGGGGGTGGAGGCTTTCTTT.

This clonotype was seen at least ten times. This sequence joins TRBV2 and TRBJ2-3; D remains unclear. The CDR3 spans 16 residues. The germline CDR1 and CDR2 sequences are SNHLY and FYNNEI. V lost 4 bases, J lost 2 bases, and 16 bases lay in between. The CDR3 DNA reads as TGTGCCAGCAGTGTAACCTCGGACCTCTTCACAGATACGCAGTATTTT. Residues: CASSVTSDLFTDTQYF.

The V call is TRBV29-1, the J call TRBJ1-2; no firm D call. V lost 2 bases and J 1 base, leaving 14 bases between the germline ends. Per the germline V gene, CDR1 is SQVTM and CDR2 is ANQGSEA. This CDR3 is built from 15 residues. This CDR3 is CSVENLERVNYGYTF. CDR3 coding DNA: TGCAGCGTTGAAAACCTAGAAAGGGTTAACTATGGCTACACCTTC. Full variable domain (rest looked up from reference TRBV29-1 and TRBJ1-2): SAVISQKPSRDICQRGTSLTIQCQVDSQVTMMFWYRQQPGQSLTLIATANQGSEATYESGFVIDKFPISRPNLTFSTLTVSNMSPEDSSIYLCSVENLERVNYGYTFGSGTRLTVV.

The rearrangement uses TRBV7-2 and TRBJ2-3, with D possibly being TRBD2 (5 bases). Germline V gene lookup returns CDR1 SGHTA and CDR2 FQGNSA. This CDR3 comprises 16 residues. The V end was cut by 2 bases, the J end by 2 bases, with 14 bases between. The CDR3 reads CASSLKRGLVTDTQYF. CDR3 sequence (DNA): TGTGCCAGCAGCTTAAAGCGAGGGCTCGTCACAGATACGCAGTATTTT.

This chain links TRBV5-6 with TRBJ1-5; 9 bases are a match to TRBD1. The CDR3 totals 15 residues. CDR1 SGHDT and CDR2 YYEEEE come from the germline V gene. J lost 5 bases, V lost 4 bases, and 7 bases had no gene match. The CDR3 sequence is CASSAGTGTHQPQHF. The CDR3 DNA follows: TGTGCCAGCAGCGCGGGGACAGGGACCCATCAGCCCCAGCATTTT.

Here the CDR3 reads CASGQGTRSGTEAFF. The CDR3 nucleotides read TGTGCCAGCGGCCAGGGCACTCGGTCGGGCACTGAAGCTTTCTTT. J is TRBJ1-1 and V is TRBV6-1; TRBD1 is a possible D gene (5 bases). The V gene lost 8 bases and the J gene lost 4 bases, with 20 bases spanning the gap. The CDR3 has 15 residues. Germline values: CDR1 MNHNS, CDR2 SASEGT.

This clonotype has ten or more counts. The chain has TRBV20-1 and TRBJ2-7, with 8 bases lining up with TRBD2. This CDR3 is 15 amino acids long. Looked up from germline, CDR1 is DFQATT and CDR2 is SNEGSKA (reference sequence). J was trimmed by 2 bases and V by 0 bases; bases with no gene match: 6. CDR3 nucleotide sequence: TGCAGTGCTAGAGATGGGCGGGAGGCGACCTACGAGCAGTACTTC. This sequence encodes CSARDGREATYEQYF.

This clonotype was detected only a few times. This sequence joins TRBV14 and TRBJ1-3; D uncertain. The germline V gene encodes CDR1 SGHDN and CDR2 FVKESK. The CDR3 runs to 15 residues. Trimming took 0 bases from V and 1 from J, leaving 7 bases between them. CDR3 sequence (DNA): TGTGCCAGCAGCCAAGATGGGAGGTCTGGAAACACCATATATTTT. Translating it yields CASSQDGRSGNTIYF. Full variable domain (remainder filled in from reference TRBV14 and TRBJ1-3): EAGVTQFPSHSVIEKGQTVTLRCDPISGHDNLYWYRRVMGKEIKFLLHFVKESKQDESGMPNNRFLAERTGGTYSTLKVQPAELEDSGVYFCASSQDGRSGNTIYFGEGSWLTVV.

This clonotype has at least ten counts. This rearrangement joins TRBV12-3 or TRBV12-4 to TRBJ2-7; D gene unclear. This CDR3 has 11 amino acids. Trimming took 6 bases from V and 3 from J, leaving 6 bases between them. CDR3 in DNA: TGTGCCAGCAGAGTCGGCTACGAGCAGTACTTC. This translates into CASRVGYEQYF.